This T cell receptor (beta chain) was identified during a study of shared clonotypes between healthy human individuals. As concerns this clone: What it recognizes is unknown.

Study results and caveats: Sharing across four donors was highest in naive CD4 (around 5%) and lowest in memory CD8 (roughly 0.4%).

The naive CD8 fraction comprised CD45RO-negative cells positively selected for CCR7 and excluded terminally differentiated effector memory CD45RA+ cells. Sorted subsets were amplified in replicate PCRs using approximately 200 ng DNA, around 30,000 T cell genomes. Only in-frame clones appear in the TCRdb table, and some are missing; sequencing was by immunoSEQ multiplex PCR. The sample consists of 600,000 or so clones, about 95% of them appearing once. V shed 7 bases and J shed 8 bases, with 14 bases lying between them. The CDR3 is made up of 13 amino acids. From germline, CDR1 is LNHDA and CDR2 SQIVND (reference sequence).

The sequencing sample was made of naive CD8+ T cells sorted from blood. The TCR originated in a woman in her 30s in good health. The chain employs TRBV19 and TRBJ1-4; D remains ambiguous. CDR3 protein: CASNYGPPEKLFF. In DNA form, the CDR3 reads TGTGCCAGTAACTATGGGCCGCCGGAAAAACTGTTTTTT.